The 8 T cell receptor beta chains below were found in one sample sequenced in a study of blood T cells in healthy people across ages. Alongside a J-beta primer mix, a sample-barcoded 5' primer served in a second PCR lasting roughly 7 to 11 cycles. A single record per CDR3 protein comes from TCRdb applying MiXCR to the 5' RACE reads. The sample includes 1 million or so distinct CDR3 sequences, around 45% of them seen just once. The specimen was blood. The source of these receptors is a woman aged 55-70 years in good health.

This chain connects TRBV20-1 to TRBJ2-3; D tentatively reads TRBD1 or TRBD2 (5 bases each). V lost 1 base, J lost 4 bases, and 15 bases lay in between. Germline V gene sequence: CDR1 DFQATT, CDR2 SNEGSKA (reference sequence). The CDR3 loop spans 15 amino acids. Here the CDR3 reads CSARARRGMADTQYF. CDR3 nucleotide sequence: TGCAGTGCTAGAGCCCGCCGGGGCATGGCAGATACGCAGTATTTT.

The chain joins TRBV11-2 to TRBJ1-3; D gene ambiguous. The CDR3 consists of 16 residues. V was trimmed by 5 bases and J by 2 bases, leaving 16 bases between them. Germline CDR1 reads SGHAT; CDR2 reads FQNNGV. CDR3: CASSPRLLPTGNTIYF. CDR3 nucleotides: TGTGCCAGCAGCCCCCGCCTCCTCCCGACTGGAAACACCATATATTTT.

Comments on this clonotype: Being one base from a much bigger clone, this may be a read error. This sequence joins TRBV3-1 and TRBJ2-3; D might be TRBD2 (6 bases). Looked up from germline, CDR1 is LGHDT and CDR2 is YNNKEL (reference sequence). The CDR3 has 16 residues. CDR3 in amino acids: CASSQGPGDPPDTRYF. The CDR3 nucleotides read TGTGCCAGCAGCCAAGGGCCGGGAGATCCCCCAGATACGCGGTATTTT.

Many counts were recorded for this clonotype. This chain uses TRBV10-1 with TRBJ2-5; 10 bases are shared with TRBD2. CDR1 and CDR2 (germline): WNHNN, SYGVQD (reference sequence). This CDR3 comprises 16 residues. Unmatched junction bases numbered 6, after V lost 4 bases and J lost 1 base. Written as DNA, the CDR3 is TGCGCCAGCAGTGTTGCAGCGGGAGGGGGCCAAGAGACCCAGTACTTC. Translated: CASSVAAGGGQETQYF.

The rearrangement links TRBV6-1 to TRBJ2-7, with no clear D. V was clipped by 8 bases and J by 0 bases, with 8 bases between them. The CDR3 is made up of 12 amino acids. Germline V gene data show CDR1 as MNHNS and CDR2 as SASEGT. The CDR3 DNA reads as TGTGCCAGCCTTGGAGCCTCCTACGAGCAGTACTTC. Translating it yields CASLGASYEQYF.

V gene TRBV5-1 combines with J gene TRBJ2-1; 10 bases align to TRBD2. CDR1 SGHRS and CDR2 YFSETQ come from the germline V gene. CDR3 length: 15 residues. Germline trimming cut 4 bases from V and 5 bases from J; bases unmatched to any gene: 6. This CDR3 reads CASSNRTSGNNEQFF. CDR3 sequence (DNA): TGCGCCAGCAGCAATCGGACTAGCGGTAACAATGAGCAGTTCTTC. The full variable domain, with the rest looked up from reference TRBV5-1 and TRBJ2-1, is KAGVTQTPRYLIKTRGQQVTLSCSPISGHRSVSWYQQTPGQGLQFLFEYFSETQRNKGNFPGRFSGRQFSNSRSEMNVSTLELGDSALYLCASSNRTSGNNEQFFGPGTRLTVL.

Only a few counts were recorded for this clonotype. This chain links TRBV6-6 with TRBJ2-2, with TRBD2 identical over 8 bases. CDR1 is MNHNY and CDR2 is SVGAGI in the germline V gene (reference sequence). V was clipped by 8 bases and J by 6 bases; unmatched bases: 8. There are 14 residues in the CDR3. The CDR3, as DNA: TGTGCCAGCTGGGCCGGGAGGGCATCCGGGGAGCTGTTTTTT. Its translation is CASWAGRASGELFF.

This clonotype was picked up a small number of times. The CDR3 nucleotides are TGCGCCAGCAGCAGGACCGCCGTTCAAGAGACCCAGTACTTC. Protein sequence: CASSRTAVQETQYF. The chain is built from TRBV5-1 and TRBJ2-5; no firm D call. The CDR3 consists of 14 residues. Deletions cut 4 bases from V and 2 bases from J, with 12 bases between. From germline, CDR1 is SGHRS and CDR2 YFSETQ.